The 20 T cell receptor beta chains presented below share a single source sample, sequenced in a study of cytomegalovirus exposure and HLA in healthy donors. Data came from immunoSEQ multiplex PCR; TCRdb stores just in-frame clones and leaves some out. This table holds around 300,000 clones, 87% found once. Sequencing used PBMCs. Receptors were obtained from a woman in her twenties or thirties in good health and CMV-seropositive.

The chain couples TRBV6-5 to TRBJ2-7, with 8 bases identical to TRBD1. Germline trimming cut 6 bases from V and 0 bases from J; bases unmatched to any gene: 4. This CDR3 has 14 amino acids. Germline CDR1 MNHEY, CDR2 SVGAGI. This CDR3 is CASSTGTGSYEQYF. The CDR3 DNA reads TGTGCCAGCAGCACCGGGACAGGCTCCTACGAGCAGTACTTC.

V is TRBV9 and J is TRBJ1-1, with a weak D call TRBD1 (5 bases). The CDR3 runs 13 residues. V gave up 6 bases and J gave up 4 bases, with 13 bases separating them. CDR1 SGDLS and CDR2 YYNGEE come from the germline V gene. The CDR3 sequence: CASKPQGSTEAFF. CDR3 DNA sequence: TGTGCCAGCAAACCCCAGGGCTCCACTGAAGCTTTCTTT.

The chain recombines TRBV7-2 with TRBJ1-4, with 7 nucleotides matching TRBD1. V shed 5 bases, J shed 7 bases, and the junction held 10 bases outside the gene matches. CDR3 size: 15 residues. Germline CDR1 reads SGHTA; CDR2 reads FQGNSA. This CDR3 reads CASSPRGGGPEKLFF. The CDR3 region has the DNA TGTGCCAGCAGCCCCCGAGGAGGGGGCCCTGAAAAACTGTTTTTT.

The chain uses TRBV7-6 and TRBJ2-7, with TRBD1 matching over 12 bases. V lost 4 bases to trimming and J lost 6 bases; unmatched junction nucleotides: 7. Germline V CDR1 and CDR2: SGHVS, FNYEAQ. There are 15 residues in the CDR3. CDR3 DNA sequence: TGTGCCAGCAGCTCGGGGGACAGGGGGCGAGGCGAGCAGTACTTC. Its protein is CASSSGDRGRGEQYF.

The CDR3 spells CASSSYGVGHTEAFF. The DNA for the CDR3 is TGTGCCAGCAGCTCTTACGGGGTGGGCCACACTGAAGCTTTCTTT. V is TRBV7-3 and J is TRBJ1-1; no firm D call. From germline, CDR1 is SGHTA and CDR2 FQGTGA. The length of the CDR3 is 15 residues. V was shortened by 4 bases and J by 3 bases, with 15 bases between the two germline ends.

Regarding this clone: An end of the junction does not agree with germline; a read error may underlie this. The rearrangement uses TRBV15 and TRBJ2-1; TRBD2 agrees at 14 bases. Germline V gene data show CDR1 as LNHNV and CDR2 as YYDKDF (reference sequence). The CDR3 length is 16 residues. CDR3 nucleotide sequence: TGTGCCACCAGCGGAGAGGGGACTAGCGGGAGATTTGAGCAGTTCTTC. Its translation: CATSGEGTSGRFEQFF.

V and J are TRBV11-1 and TRBJ2-4; D might be TRBD2 (5 bases). This CDR3 is built from 13 residues. Trimming shortened V by 1 base and J by 8 bases, and 9 bases separated the two germline ends. CDR1 is SGHAT and CDR2 is FQDESV in the germline V gene (reference sequence). This chain's CDR3 is CASSLGPEDIQYF. In DNA form, the CDR3 reads TGTGCCAGCAGCTTAGGGCCGGAGGACATTCAGTACTTC.

The chain has TRBV5-1 and TRBJ1-1; D possibly corresponds to TRBD1 (5 bases). Germline CDR1 SGHRS, CDR2 YFSETQ. This CDR3 contains 15 residues. The ends were cut back, 4 bases at V and 3 bases at J, with 16 bases in the middle. The CDR3 DNA reads TGCGCCAGCAGCCTGAACAGGTTGGGGGACACTGAAGCTTTCTTT. Amino acids: CASSLNRLGDTEAFF.

In regard to this clone: Its ends do not fully match the called genes, so a read error is possible. The chain carries TRBV11-2 and TRBJ2-5; 13 bases match TRBD2. The CDR3 length is 15 residues. Germline V lookup: CDR1 SGHAT, CDR2 FQNNGV. CDR3 amino acids: CASSRLAGGTEAQYF. CDR3 nucleotides: TGTGCCAGCAGCCGACTAGCGGGGGGTACAGAGGCCCAGTACTTC.

Concerning this clone itself: Other DNA sequences from this sample encode an identical CDR3 as well. The chain links TRBV18 to TRBJ2-5, with D hard to call. In germline, CDR1 is KGHSH, CDR2 LQKENI. The CDR3 is 12 amino acids. V was cut by 3 bases and J by 2 bases, with 4 bases left in between. CDR3 bases: TGTGCCAGCTCACCTAGGCAAGAGACCCAGTACTTC. As protein: CASSPRQETQYF.

The chain is built from TRBV28 and TRBJ1-2, with D unresolved. The germline V and J ends were trimmed by 1 base and 3 bases, with 9 bases remaining between them. The CDR3 consists of 14 residues. Germline loops: CDR1 MDHEN, CDR2 SYDVKM. The DNA for the CDR3 is TGTGCCAGCAGTTTATCCTACGGGGACTATGGCTACACCTTC. The encoded protein is CASSLSYGDYGYTF.

V is TRBV28 and J is TRBJ2-7; 9 bases agree with TRBD1. The V gene's germline CDR1 is MDHEN and CDR2 SYDVKM. The CDR3 sequence is 13 residues long. Trimming at V came to 8 bases and at J to 5 bases, leaving 7 bases not matched to a gene. CDR3 nucleotide sequence: TGTGCCAGCGGGGGACAGGGATTCCACGAGCAGTACTTC. Amino acid sequence: CASGGQGFHEQYF. The full variable domain, its missing parts supplied by reference TRBV28 and TRBJ2-7, is DVKVTQSSRYLVKRTGEKVFLECVQDMDHENMFWYRQDPGLGLRLIYFSYDVKMKEKGDIPEGYSVSREKKERFSLILESASTNQTSMYLCASGGQGFHEQYFGPGTRLTVT.

This chain connects TRBV28 to TRBJ1-1; D remains unclear. Trimming cost V 5 bases and J 1 base, with 5 bases left between them. Germline values: CDR1 MDHEN, CDR2 SYDVKM. This CDR3 comprises 12 residues. The CDR3 loop is CASSPGNTEAFF. DNA for the CDR3: TGTGCCAGCAGTCCAGGGAACACTGAAGCTTTCTTT.

Only a few counts were recorded for this clone. This chain links TRBV11-2 with TRBJ1-1; D remains unclear. Trimming removed 3 bases at V and 6 bases at J, with 8 bases between. The CDR3 is made up of 12 amino acids. In germline, CDR1 is SGHAT, CDR2 FQNNGV. The CDR3 DNA reads as TGTGCCAGCAGCTTCGGGGTGGCTGAAGCTTTCTTT. Translation: CASSFGVAEAFF.

This chain uses TRBV5-5 with TRBJ1-4, with D unresolved. In germline, CDR1 is SGHKS, CDR2 YYEKEE (reference sequence). The CDR3 length is 15 residues. Between the trimmed V and J ends, which lost 6 bases and 0 bases, there was a span of 12 bases. CDR3 in DNA: TGTGCCAGCACCCCCCGCGGAGCAACTAATGAAAAACTGTTTTTT. This gives the protein CASTPRGATNEKLFF.

The CDR3 loop reads CASHPPGLVHNEQFF. CDR3 nucleotides: TGTGCCAGCCACCCCCCGGGACTAGTCCACAATGAGCAGTTCTTC. The chain carries TRBV28 and TRBJ2-1, with 8 bases fitting TRBD2. This CDR3 region has 15 residues. Germline CDR1 MDHEN, CDR2 SYDVKM. With 8 bases clipped from V and 5 bases from J, the junction kept 11 bases outside the gene matches.

The chain carries TRBV5-1 and TRBJ2-5; a possible D gene is TRBD1 (5 bases). The CDR3 is made up of 14 amino acids. Per germline, CDR1 SGHRS and CDR2 YFSETQ. The V and J ends lost 3 bases and 1 base respectively, with 10 bases between them. The CDR3 DNA reads TGCGCCAGCAGCTCGGACACCACCCAAGAGACCCAGTACTTC. It codes for CASSSDTTQETQYF. Based on the CDR3 plus reference TRBV5-1 and TRBJ2-5, the full variable domain is KAGVTQTPRYLIKTRGQQVTLSCSPISGHRSVSWYQQTPGQGLQFLFEYFSETQRNKGNFPGRFSGRQFSNSRSEMNVSTLELGDSALYLCASSSDTTQETQYFGPGTRLLVL.

This chain uses TRBV10-3 with TRBJ2-7, with 7 nucleotides matching TRBD1. The germline CDR1 and CDR2 sequences are ENHRY and SYGVKD. The CDR3 consists of 14 residues. After removal of 6 bases from V and 0 bases from J, the junction contained 5 bases not matched to a gene. The CDR3 nucleotides are TGTGCCATCAGCCTCGGGACAGACTCCTACGAGCAGTACTTC. Protein: CAISLGTDSYEQYF.

The chain recombines TRBV7-2 with TRBJ1-1; D gene ambiguous. This CDR3 region has 12 residues. Deletions cut 2 bases from V and 6 bases from J, with 7 bases between. Germline lookup yields CDR1 SGHTA and CDR2 FQGNSA. The CDR3 DNA follows: TGTGCCAGCAGCTTACGCGTGGCTGAAGCTTTCTTT. It specifies CASSLRVAEAFF.

The V and J genes are TRBV4-2 and TRBJ1-2, with TRBD1 as a possible D gene (6 bases). V was cut by 0 bases and J by 8 bases, with 13 bases left in between. Germline assignment: CDR1 LGHNA and CDR2 YNFKEQ. The CDR3 runs 14 residues. The CDR3 spells CASSQESQGYGYTF. Written as DNA, the CDR3 is TGTGCCAGCAGCCAAGAGAGTCAGGGGTACGGCTACACCTTC.